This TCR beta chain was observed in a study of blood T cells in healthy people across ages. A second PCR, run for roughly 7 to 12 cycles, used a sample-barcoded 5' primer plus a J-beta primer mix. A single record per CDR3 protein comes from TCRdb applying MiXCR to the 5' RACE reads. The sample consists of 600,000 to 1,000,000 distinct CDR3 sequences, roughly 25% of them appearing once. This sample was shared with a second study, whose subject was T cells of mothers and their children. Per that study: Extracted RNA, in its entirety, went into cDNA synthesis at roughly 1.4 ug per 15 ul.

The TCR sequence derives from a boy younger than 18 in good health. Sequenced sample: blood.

CDR3 DNA sequence: TGTGCCAGTAGCCCCAAGGGGGAGGGGGCCTGGAGGAGGACCCAGTACTTC. Translation: CASSPKGEGAWRRTQYF. The chain is built from TRBV19 and TRBJ2-5; either TRBD1 or TRBD2 may supply D (7 bases each). Germline CDR1 is LNHDA and CDR2 is SQIVND (reference sequence). The CDR3 runs to 17 residues. V lost 6 bases and J lost 7, with 27 bases in between.